This is a list of T cell receptor beta chains from one sample in a study of blood T cell repertoires in COVID-19. Some clones are missing from TCRdb's copy, which holds only in-frame ones; the method was immunoSEQ multiplex PCR. This sample has around 150,000 clones, with 84% found just once. Sequencing used peripheral blood. Every receptor here comes from a woman aged 60-70 years with acute or convalescent COVID-19. Each CDR3 is given without its conserved first and last residue. Each record gives: J gene, D gene, V gene, clone size, CDR3 protein. D genes are given only for firm matches. Clone size is stated in some rows and not others, as once, few, many or a class when expanded.

TRBJ1-2 TRBD1 TRBV4-1 once ASSQEGRGLNYGYT
TRBJ1-5 TRBD1 TRBV7-2 - ASSLVPGGKQPQH
TRBJ2-1 TRBD2 TRBV5-5 - ASSGTLAGPYNEQF
TRBJ2-3 TRBD2 TRBV9 - ASSVAGLAGLDTQY
TRBJ1-2 TRBD1 TRBV6-5 - ASSSDRRQGSYGYT
TRBJ2-1 TRBD2 TRBV12-3/TRBV12-4 - ASSLGTRNEQF
TRBJ2-5 - TRBV28 - ASSFVAVRATQETQY
TRBJ2-7 - TRBV13 - ASSLRSGAYEQY
TRBJ1-1 - TRBV27 - ASRSLGGNTEAF
TRBJ1-1 TRBD1 TRBV6-4 - ASRTEGALNTEAF
TRBJ1-1 - TRBV5-1 - ASSLGQGGWTEAF
TRBJ2-7 - TRBV28 - ASRTTGPSYEQY
TRBJ1-1 - TRBV10-3 - AISESAGITSTEAF
TRBJ2-5 TRBD2 TRBV30 - AWRRLAEQETQY
TRBJ1-1 - TRBV29-1 - SVGSGLNTEAF
TRBJ1-1 - TRBV28 - ASTWTVNTEAF
TRBJ2-7 TRBD1 TRBV30 - AWSGRRQGESEQY
TRBJ1-4 TRBD1 TRBV2 - ASAVDRGNEKLF
TRBJ2-3 TRBD2 TRBV6-5 - ASSYSPSGSDTQY
TRBJ2-7 TRBD2 TRBV7-3 - ASSFPSGGTYEQY
TRBJ1-6 - TRBV19 - ASSSRGETLALH
TRBJ2-1 TRBD2 TRBV7-2 - ASSIGLAAYNEQF
TRBJ2-1 TRBD2 TRBV28 - ASSPLLGLAGPIAEQF
TRBJ2-5 - TRBV7-9 - ASSLATTAQETQY
TRBJ1-1 - TRBV5-1 - ASSPAGASPTEAF
TRBJ2-7 - TRBV2 - ASSEDQREQY
TRBJ1-1 - TRBV6-5 - ASNRQGFGEAF
TRBJ1-2 TRBD1 TRBV7-2 - ASRPRTGNHYT
TRBJ2-1 - TRBV14 - ASSRQNFASEQF
TRBJ2-3 - TRBV28 - ASSFIGRGRTDTQY
TRBJ2-3 TRBD1 TRBV7-9 - ASSSNRGMTDTQY
TRBJ2-5 - TRBV9 - ASSAGSTRQETQY
TRBJ2-3 TRBD1 TRBV18 - ASSPLGTGGTDTQY
TRBJ2-1 TRBD1 TRBV10-1 - ASSESGGQDDEQF
TRBJ2-7 TRBD2 TRBV18 few ASSPASLAGGPHEQY
TRBJ2-1 TRBD2 TRBV18 - ASSPRSGNNNEQF
TRBJ1-4 - TRBV28 - ASSYGRGEKLF
TRBJ1-1 - TRBV28 - ASSSTGKGRTEAF
TRBJ1-1 TRBD1 TRBV14 - ASRGQGRTEAF
TRBJ2-1 - TRBV12-5 few ASGLVSNEQF
TRBJ1-5 TRBD1 TRBV2 - ASRPDRVRSNQPQH
TRBJ2-3 TRBD1 TRBV6-5 once ASRRQGSDTQY
TRBJ2-1 TRBD1 TRBV27 once ASSSGTGYNEQF
TRBJ2-7 - TRBV20-1 - SASNAGTSFLEQY
TRBJ2-1 TRBD2 TRBV30 - AWSSGTSGINF
TRBJ2-1 - TRBV11-2 - ASSPSPYNEQF
TRBJ2-2 - TRBV5-1 - ASSLGRGLVSNTGELF
TRBJ1-6 TRBD1 TRBV2 - ASSEVGTGEPLH
TRBJ1-5 - TRBV7-9 - ASSLGGARYSNQPQH
TRBJ2-1 TRBD1 TRBV19 - ASSITYRGRGSYNEQF
TRBJ2-6 - TRBV6-1 - ASSEALGANVLT
TRBJ1-5 - TRBV7-6 - ASSLAGTGNQPQH
TRBJ2-1 TRBD2 TRBV20-1 - SASAPGRSTDNEQF
TRBJ2-5 TRBD1 TRBV4-1 - ASSLIPGQGYGETQY
TRBJ2-1 TRBD2 TRBV2 - ASSGLAGVNEQF